This T cell receptor beta chain stems from a study of CD8 T cells in Susac syndrome. General observations from the study: The number of individuals included in the study's TCR sequencing and HLA analysis was acknowledged as relatively small.

On this clonotype: Its antigen remains unknown.

Bulk CD8+ and CD4+ cells came from magnetic negative isolation; CD8+ TEMRA by FACS. An input of about 0.5 to 1 ug of RNA was subjected to reverse transcription using random hexamers. The TCR beta CDR3 was amplified by immunoSEQ multiplex PCR across 54 Vbeta, 13 Jbeta. TCRdb reanalysed the immunoSEQ multiplex PCR reads using MiXCR and keeps one entry per CDR3 protein. The data contain about 300,000 distinct CDR3 sequences, 70% to 90% of them seen just once; the ten biggest clones take up 0.2% to 0.25%. Sequencing used CD8+ T cells from PBMCs. This TCR was sampled from a human donor with multiple sclerosis.

The CDR3 nucleotides read TGCGCCAGCAGCCGAGTCCAGACTAGCGTCTACAATGAGCAGTTCTTC. Amino acids: CASSRVQTSVYNEQFF. The chain links TRBV4-1 to TRBJ2-1; 8 nucleotides line up with TRBD2. With V trimmed by 4 bases and J by 3 bases, 8 bases remained unmatched. CDR1 and CDR2 from the germline V gene are MGHRA and YSYEKL. The CDR3 consists of 16 residues.